These 30 T cell receptor beta chains were all obtained from the same sample, sequenced in a study of shared clonotypes between healthy human individuals. Using immunoSEQ multiplex PCR, the repertoire was profiled, and TCRdb retains in-frame clones only, with some absent. The sample holds millions of clones, just over 90% seen once. The sequenced material came from naive CD4+ T cells sorted from blood. Subset meaning: CD45RA+ positively selected. Receptors were obtained from a man aged 18 to 29 in good health.

The rearrangement joins TRBV10-3 to TRBJ2-3, with TRBD2 as a possible D gene (6 bases). The CDR3 length is 13 residues. V was trimmed by 7 bases and J by 3 bases, leaving 11 bases between them. Germline CDR1 is ENHRY and CDR2 is SYGVKD. CDR3 sequence: CAITGSKTDTQYF. CDR3 in DNA: TGTGCCATCACCGGGAGTAAGACAGATACGCAGTATTTT.

The V and J genes are TRBV6-5 and TRBJ2-5; 7 nucleotides match TRBD2. After removal of 2 bases from V and 1 base from J, the junction contained 4 bases not matched to a gene. Germline CDR1 MNHEY, CDR2 SVGAGI. The CDR3 loop spans 15 amino acids. The CDR3, as DNA: TGTGCCAGCAGTTACCGGGGGGTCCCCCAAGAGACCCAGTACTTC. This sequence encodes CASSYRGVPQETQYF.

This chain links TRBV6-1 with TRBJ2-5, with D hard to call. V gave up 4 bases and J gave up 2 bases, with 17 bases separating them. CDR3 size: 16 residues. The germline V gene encodes CDR1 MNHNS and CDR2 SASEGT. This chain's CDR3 is CASSAYPRLGQETQYF. The CDR3 bases are TGTGCCAGCAGTGCATACCCGAGGTTGGGGCAAGAGACCCAGTACTTC.

This chain joins TRBV20-1 and TRBJ2-5; unclear D gene. The CDR3 totals 10 residues. Trimming removed 5 bases from V and 7 bases from J, with 8 bases in between. Germline lookup yields CDR1 DFQATT and CDR2 SNEGSKA (reference sequence). The CDR3 bases are TGCAGTGCTGCCACCGGGACCCAGTACTTC. This codes for CSAATGTQYF.

The chain recombines TRBV6-5 with TRBJ2-7; 10 bases agree with TRBD1. V trimming: 4 bases; J trimming: 3 bases; junction bases outside the gene matches: 6. CDR1 is MNHEY and CDR2 is SVGAGI in the germline V gene. The CDR3 has 15 residues. In DNA, the CDR3 is TGTGCCAGCAGTTCTTTGACAGGGGGCATCTACGAGCAGTACTTC. It translates to CASSSLTGGIYEQYF.

The chain carries TRBV25-1 and TRBJ2-5; 7 nucleotides align to TRBD2. Looked up from germline, CDR1 is MGHDK and CDR2 is SYGVNS. Unmatched junction bases numbered 9, after V lost 0 bases and J lost 5 bases. The CDR3 covers 16 residues. DNA for the CDR3: TGTGCCAGCAGTGAATACGGGGGAGGGCCGGGGGAGACCCAGTACTTC. Translated: CASSEYGGGPGETQYF. The full variable domain, in which reference TRBV25-1 and TRBJ2-5 provide the parts outside the CDR3, is EADIYQTPRYLVIGTGKKITLECSQTMGHDKMYWYQQDPGMELHLIHYSYGVNSTEKGDLSSESTVSRIRTEHFPLTLESARPSHTSQYLCASSEYGGGPGETQYFGPGTRLLVL.

As for this clone: Different DNA sequences within this sample yield the same CDR3. The CDR3, as DNA: TGTGCCAGCAGTCGGCAGGGCTACGAGCAGTACTTC. Translating it yields CASSRQGYEQYF. V is TRBV5-5 and J is TRBJ2-7; tentative D call: TRBD1 (5 bases). Germline assignment: CDR1 SGHKS and CDR2 YYEKEE (reference sequence). V was clipped by 5 bases and J by 3 bases, with 9 bases between them. The CDR3 has 12 amino acids.

J is TRBJ2-3 and V is TRBV28; 8 nucleotides agree with TRBD2. Unmatched junction bases numbered 15, after V lost 10 bases and J lost 6 bases. The CDR3 has 15 residues. In germline, CDR1 is MDHEN, CDR2 SYDVKM. Here the CDR3 DNA reads TGTGCCATCGGGAGGGGGACTAGGCGGTTGGATACGCAGTATTTT. This codes for CAIGRGTRRLDTQYF.

The chain recombines TRBV30 with TRBJ2-1, with D possibly being TRBD1 (7 bases). The CDR3 is made up of 14 amino acids. CDR1 is GTSNPN and CDR2 is SVGIG in the germline V gene (reference sequence). V lost 4 bases to trimming and J lost 2 bases, with 12 bases between them. The DNA for the CDR3 is TGTGCCTGGAACAGGGGAGGACCCTACAATGAGCAGTTCTTC. This codes for CAWNRGGPYNEQFF.

The chain uses TRBV6-1 and TRBJ1-6; unclear D gene. The CDR3 sequence is 14 residues long. V dropped 0 bases and J dropped 4 bases, with 4 bases sitting between them. The germline gives CDR1 MNHNS, CDR2 SASEGT. The chain's CDR3 is CASSEAHYNSPLHF. The CDR3 coding sequence is TGTGCCAGCAGTGAAGCTCATTATAATTCACCCCTCCACTTT.

The table lists this clone with a count of one. One end of the junction fails to match germline, which may point to a read error. This rearrangement joins TRBV7-2 to TRBJ2-7; D is possibly TRBD2 (6 bases). In germline, CDR1 is SGHTA, CDR2 FQGNSA. The CDR3 spans 15 residues. The CDR3 DNA follows: TGTGCCAGCAGCATAGCGGTGATCAGCTCCTACGAGCAGTACTTC. It yields the protein CASSIAVISSYEQYF.

The chain uses TRBV6-5 and TRBJ1-4, with a possible D match to TRBD1 (5 bases). The V gene's germline CDR1 is MNHEY and CDR2 SVGAGI. V dropped 2 bases and J dropped 8 bases, with 9 bases sitting between them. This CDR3 has 13 amino acids. CDR3 bases: TGTGCCAGCAGTTACAGGACAACGGAAAAACTGTTTTTT. Encoded protein: CASSYRTTEKLFF.

The chain employs TRBV2 and TRBJ2-6, with unresolved D. Trimming shortened V by 6 bases and J by 2 bases, and 8 bases separated the two germline ends. Germline CDR1 SNHLY, CDR2 FYNNEI. CDR3 length: 14 amino acids. In DNA, the CDR3 is TGTGCCAGCAGGCAGGTAGCTGGGGCCAACGTCCTGACTTTC. It yields the protein CASRQVAGANVLTF. The variable domain in full, completed from reference TRBV2 and TRBJ2-6, reads EPEVTQTPSHQVTQMGQEVILRCVPISNHLYFYWYRQILGQKVEFLVSFYNNEISEKSEIFDDQFSVERPDGSNFTLKIRSTKLEDSAMYFCASRQVAGANVLTFGAGSRLTVL.

This sequence joins TRBV10-3 and TRBJ1-2; 9 bases map to TRBD1. This CDR3 spans 16 amino acids. Germline CDR1 reads ENHRY; CDR2 reads SYGVKD. The trim removed 0 bases at V and 6 bases at J, leaving 8 bases unmatched. CDR3 amino acids: CAISESGQGDENGYTF. In nucleotides, the CDR3 is TGTGCCATCAGTGAGTCGGGACAGGGTGATGAGAATGGCTACACCTTC.

As concerns this clone: The junction departs from germline at one end; a sequencing error may be responsible. The chain links TRBV18 to TRBJ2-1; no definite D call. From germline, CDR1 is KGHSH and CDR2 LQKENI. This CDR3 has 15 amino acids. As DNA, the CDR3 is TGTGCCAGCTCACCGGGGATCTTATCCTACAATAAGCAGTTCTTC. This encodes CASSPGILSYNKQFF.

Worth noting for this clone: A read error may account for a junction end that differs from germline. The chain links TRBV28 to TRBJ2-7, with no clear D. Germline CDR1 is MDHEN and CDR2 is SYDVKM. The CDR3 totals 12 residues. CDR3 sequence reads: CASIKRKGEQYF. Here the CDR3 DNA reads TGTGCTAGCATCAAGAGGAAGGGAGAGCAGTACTTC.

On this clone itself: The same CDR3 can be traced to other DNA sequences in this sample. The chain carries TRBV4-1 and TRBJ1-5, with D unclear. The V gene lost 3 bases and the J gene lost 0 bases, with 6 bases spanning the gap. This CDR3 spans 14 amino acids. The germline CDR1 and CDR2 sequences are MGHRA and YSYEKL. CDR3 amino acids: CASSQDYSNQPQHF. For the CDR3, the DNA is TGCGCCAGCAGCCAGGATTATAGCAATCAGCCCCAGCATTTT.

V gene TRBV6-1 combines with J gene TRBJ2-5, with 7 bases aligning to TRBD1. Germline V gives CDR1 MNHNS, CDR2 SASEGT. V trimming: 4 bases; J trimming: 5 bases; junction bases outside the gene matches: 10. The CDR3 consists of 15 residues. CDR3: CASSGRQGASETQYF. CDR3 DNA sequence: TGTGCCAGCAGTGGGAGACAGGGAGCCTCGGAGACCCAGTACTTC.

The chain employs TRBV27 and TRBJ2-7; 7 bases align to TRBD1. V was pared by 3 bases and J by 2 bases, with 4 bases of the junction left unmatched. Germline values: CDR1 MNHEY, CDR2 SMNVEV (reference sequence). The CDR3 totals 14 residues. The CDR3 coding sequence is TGTGCCAGCAGTTTGACAGGGCTCCCCTACGAGCAGTACTTC. This encodes CASSLTGLPYEQYF.

The CDR3 sequence: CAIRHRALGAYSNQPQHF. The CDR3 DNA reads TGTGCCATCAGACACCGGGCCCTAGGGGCCTATAGCAATCAGCCCCAGCATTTT. The chain combines TRBV10-3 with TRBJ1-5, with D possibly TRBD1 on 5 matching bases. The CDR3 consists of 18 residues. V dropped 6 bases and J dropped 0 bases, with 21 bases sitting between them. Germline V gene data show CDR1 as ENHRY and CDR2 as SYGVKD.

The V and J genes are TRBV4-1 and TRBJ1-4; 8 nucleotides line up with TRBD1. The V gene end was trimmed by 4 bases and the J gene end by 4 bases; junction bases not matched to a gene: 17. The CDR3 consists of 19 residues. The germline CDR1 and CDR2 sequences are MGHRA and YSYEKL. As DNA, the CDR3 is TGCGCCAGCAGCCCAACATCCGCCCATCCAGGGGGCAATAATGAAAAACTGTTTTTT. This codes for CASSPTSAHPGGNNEKLFF.

The CDR3 protein is CASSEQDGSRYNSPLHF. The CDR3 region has the DNA TGTGCCAGCAGTGAACAGGACGGGTCTCGGTATAATTCACCCCTCCACTTT. V is TRBV25-1 and J is TRBJ1-6; D is undetermined. V lost 2 bases, J lost 4 bases, and 15 bases lay in between. CDR1 is MGHDK, CDR2 SYGVNS, per germline. This CDR3 spans 17 amino acids.

The rearrangement joins TRBV9 to TRBJ2-7, with D maybe TRBD1 (6 bases). Germline assignment: CDR1 SGDLS and CDR2 YYNGEE. V shed 0 bases and J shed 6 bases, with 13 bases lying between them. This CDR3 contains 14 residues. CDR3 nucleotides: TGTGCCAGCAGCGTAGGGGACACGTCGCTCGAGCAGTACTTC. As protein: CASSVGDTSLEQYF.

The chain carries TRBV4-3 and TRBJ2-1; maybe TRBD2 (5 bases). The CDR3 length is 15 residues. CDR1 is LGHNA, CDR2 YSLEER, per germline. V shed 4 bases and J shed 0 bases, with 10 bases lying between them. The CDR3 DNA follows: TGCGCCAGCAGCCTTAGCGAAAGCTCCTACAATGAGCAGTTCTTC. Encoded protein: CASSLSESSYNEQFF.

With respect to this clone: Other DNA sequences in this sample translate to the same CDR3. The V and J genes are TRBV5-1 and TRBJ2-7; D could derive from TRBD1 or TRBD2 (5 bases each). Germline values: CDR1 SGHRS, CDR2 YFSETQ. The CDR3 spans 14 residues. The V gene lost 4 bases and the J gene lost 1 base, with 12 bases spanning the gap. The chain's CDR3 is CASSPGTGSYEQYF. The CDR3 coding sequence is TGCGCCAGCAGCCCCGGGACGGGGTCCTACGAGCAGTACTTC.

The chain is built from TRBV10-3 and TRBJ1-4, with D perhaps matching TRBD1 (5 bases). Germline V CDR1 and CDR2: ENHRY, SYGVKD. This CDR3 contains 14 residues. The V and J ends lost 8 bases and 4 bases respectively, with 14 bases between them. CDR3 residues: CAIARDLINEKLFF. The CDR3 DNA follows: TGTGCCATCGCGCGGGACCTCATTAATGAAAAACTGTTTTTT.

This clone was counted only a few times. This chain connects TRBV30 to TRBJ1-1; 7 bases are a match to TRBD1. Germline V gene sequence: CDR1 GTSNPN, CDR2 SVGIG (reference sequence). The trim removed 7 bases at V and 10 bases at J, leaving 15 bases unmatched. This CDR3 contains 13 residues. The CDR3 DNA sequence: TGTGCCTCCTCAAGGGACAGCCGAACGGGAGCTTTCTTT. Its protein product is CASSRDSRTGAFF.

The CDR3 bases are TGTGCCAGCAGTGTCCAGACAGGGAGGACCCAGCATTTT. Translating gives CASSVQTGRTQHF. The chain employs TRBV27 and TRBJ1-5, with 7 nucleotides matching TRBD1. The germline CDR1 and CDR2 sequences are MNHEY and SMNVEV (reference sequence). The junction had 9 bases not matched to a gene; V was cut back by 5 bases and J by 11 bases. CDR3 length equals 13 residues.

This rearrangement joins TRBV7-2 to TRBJ2-7; the match to TRBD2 covers 11 bases. V trimming: 5 bases; J trimming: 4 bases; junction bases outside the gene matches: 10. Germline CDR1 is SGHTA and CDR2 is FQGNSA. CDR3 length: 16 residues. The CDR3 is CASSRGAGLADYEQYF. The CDR3 coding sequence is TGTGCCAGCAGCCGAGGGGCGGGACTAGCGGATTACGAGCAGTACTTC.

This clone was observed a handful of times. The chain carries TRBV10-3 and TRBJ1-1, with 8 bases matching TRBD1. This CDR3 has 14 residues. V was clipped by 3 bases and J by 2 bases; unmatched bases: 2. Germline values: CDR1 ENHRY, CDR2 SYGVKD. The CDR3 loop is CAISETGGNTEAFF. The CDR3 nucleotides are TGTGCCATCAGTGAAACAGGGGGAAACACTGAAGCTTTCTTT.